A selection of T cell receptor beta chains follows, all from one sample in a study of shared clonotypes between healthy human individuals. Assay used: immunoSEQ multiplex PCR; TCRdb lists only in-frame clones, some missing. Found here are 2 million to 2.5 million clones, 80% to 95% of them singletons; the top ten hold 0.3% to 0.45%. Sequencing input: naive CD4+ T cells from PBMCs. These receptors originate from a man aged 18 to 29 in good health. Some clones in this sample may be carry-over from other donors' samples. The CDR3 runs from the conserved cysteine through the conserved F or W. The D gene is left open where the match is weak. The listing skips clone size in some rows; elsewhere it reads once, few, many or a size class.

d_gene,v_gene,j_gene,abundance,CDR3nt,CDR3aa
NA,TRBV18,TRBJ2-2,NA,TGTGCCAGCTCACAGGGGAGGTCACCTCGAAGCACCGGGGAGCTGTTTTTT,CASSQGRSPRSTGELFF
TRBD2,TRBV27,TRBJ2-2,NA,TGTGCCATCCAAGCCGCCGGGACTAGCGGACACCCCACGAACACCGGGGAGCTGTTTTTT,CAIQAAGTSGHPTNTGELFF
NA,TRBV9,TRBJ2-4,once,TGTGCCAGCAGCGTAGGACGGGATTTAGCCAAAAACATTCAGTACTTC,CASSVGRDLAKNIQYF
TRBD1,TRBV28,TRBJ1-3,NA,TGTGCCAGCAGTCGGACAGGGAACGGAAACACCATATATTTT,CASSRTGNGNTIYF
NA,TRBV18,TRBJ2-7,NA,TGTGCCAGCTCACCACCGCTCAGTTCCTACGAGCAGTACTTC,CASSPPLSSYEQYF
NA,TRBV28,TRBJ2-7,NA,TGTGCCAGCAGTTTATGGGGGGGCCTCGGCCCCTACGAGCAGTACTTC,CASSLWGGLGPYEQYF
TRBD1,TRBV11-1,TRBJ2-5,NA,TGTGCCAGCAGCCCCAGGGGGCTGCAAGAGACCCAGTACTTC,CASSPRGLQETQYF
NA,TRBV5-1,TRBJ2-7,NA,TGCGCCAGCAGCTTTGGAGCGGGCCTGTTATACGAGCAGTACTTC,CASSFGAGLLYEQYF
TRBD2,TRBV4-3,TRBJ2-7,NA,TGCGCCAGCAGCCAAGGGCTCTACGGGAGGGCCTACGAGCAGTACTTC,CASSQGLYGRAYEQYF
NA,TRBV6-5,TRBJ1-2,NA,TGTGCCAGCAGTAACGGGGTGGGGGCGCCGAGTGGCTACACCTTC,CASSNGVGAPSGYTF
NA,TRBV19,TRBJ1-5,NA,TGTGCCAGTAGTATAAAGCGGACCGGGGGACAGCCCCAGCATTTT,CASSIKRTGGQPQHF
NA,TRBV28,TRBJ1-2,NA,TGTGCCAGCAGTTTCGATGGGGTTCACTATGGCTACACCTTC,CASSFDGVHYGYTF
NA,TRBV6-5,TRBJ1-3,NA,TGTGCCAGCAGTTTGACAGAAACAAACACCATATATTTT,CASSLTETNTIYF
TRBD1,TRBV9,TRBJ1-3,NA,TGTGCCAGCAGCAAAGGGACAGTTGGAAACACCATATATTTT,CASSKGTVGNTIYF
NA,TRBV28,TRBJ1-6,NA,TGTGCCAGCACTCCCGGGCCAGGACTTACACCCCTCCACTTT,CASTPGPGLTPLHF